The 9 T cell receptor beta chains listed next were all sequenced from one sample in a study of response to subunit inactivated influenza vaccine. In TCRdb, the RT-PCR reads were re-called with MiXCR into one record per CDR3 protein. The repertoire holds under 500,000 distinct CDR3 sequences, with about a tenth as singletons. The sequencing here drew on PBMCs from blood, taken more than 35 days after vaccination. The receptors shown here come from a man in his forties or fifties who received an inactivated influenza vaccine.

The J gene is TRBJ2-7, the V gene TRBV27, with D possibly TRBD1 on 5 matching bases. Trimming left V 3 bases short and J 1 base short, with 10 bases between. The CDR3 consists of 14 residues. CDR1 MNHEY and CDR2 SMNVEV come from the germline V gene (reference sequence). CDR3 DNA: TGTGCCAGCAGTTTTTGGGCAGGGTCCTACGAGCAGTACTTC. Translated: CASSFWAGSYEQYF.

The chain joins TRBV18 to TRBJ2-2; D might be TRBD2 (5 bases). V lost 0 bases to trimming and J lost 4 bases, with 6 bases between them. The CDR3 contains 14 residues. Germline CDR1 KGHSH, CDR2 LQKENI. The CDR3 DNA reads TGTGCCAGCTCACCACCTGCGGGCACCGGGGAGCTGTTTTTT. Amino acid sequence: CASSPPAGTGELFF.

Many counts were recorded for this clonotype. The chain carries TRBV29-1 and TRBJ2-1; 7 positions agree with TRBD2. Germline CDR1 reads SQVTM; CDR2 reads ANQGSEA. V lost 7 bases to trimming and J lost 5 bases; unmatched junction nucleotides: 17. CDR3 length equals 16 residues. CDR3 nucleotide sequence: TGCAGCGGATTTCGGGCTGGGCTAGCGGAAAACAATGAGCAGTTCTTC. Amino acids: CSGFRAGLAENNEQFF.

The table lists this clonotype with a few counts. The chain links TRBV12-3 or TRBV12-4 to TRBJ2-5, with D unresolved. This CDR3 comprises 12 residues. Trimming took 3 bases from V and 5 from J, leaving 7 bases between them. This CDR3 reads CASSLNFETQYF. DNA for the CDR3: TGTGCCAGCAGTTTGAATTTTGAGACCCAGTACTTC.

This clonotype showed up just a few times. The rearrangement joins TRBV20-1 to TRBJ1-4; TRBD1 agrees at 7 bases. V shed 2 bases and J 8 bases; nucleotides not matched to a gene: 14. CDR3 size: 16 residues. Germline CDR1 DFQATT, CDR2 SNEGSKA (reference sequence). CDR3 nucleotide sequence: TGCAGTGCTAGACCTTTTCAACAGGGGATTAGGGAAAAACTGTTTTTT. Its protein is CSARPFQQGIREKLFF.

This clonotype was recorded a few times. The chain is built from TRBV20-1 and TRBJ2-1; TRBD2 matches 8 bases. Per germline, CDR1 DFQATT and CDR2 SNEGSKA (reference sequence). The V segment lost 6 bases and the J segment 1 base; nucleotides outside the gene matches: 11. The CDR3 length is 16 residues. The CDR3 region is CSAPGGLARSYNEQFF. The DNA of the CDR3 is TGCAGTGCACCGGGGGGGCTAGCTCGATCCTACAATGAGCAGTTCTTC.

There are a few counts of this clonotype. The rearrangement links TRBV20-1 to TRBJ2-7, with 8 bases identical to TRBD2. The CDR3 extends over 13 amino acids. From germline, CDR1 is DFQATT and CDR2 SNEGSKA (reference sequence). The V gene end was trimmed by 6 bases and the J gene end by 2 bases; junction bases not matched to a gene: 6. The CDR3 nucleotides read TGCAGTGCAGGGACTAGTTGGGCCTACGAGCAGTACTTC. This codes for CSAGTSWAYEQYF.

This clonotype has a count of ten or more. The CDR3 DNA sequence: TGTGCCACCAGCGGCCGCGGGGCTTATCAGCCCCAGCATTTT. Translating gives CATSGRGAYQPQHF. The J gene is TRBJ1-5, the V gene TRBV15; possibly TRBD1 for D (5 bases). Trimming shortened V by 5 bases and J by 5 bases, and 13 bases separated the two germline ends. The CDR3 has 14 residues. Germline CDR1 is LNHNV and CDR2 is YYDKDF (reference sequence).

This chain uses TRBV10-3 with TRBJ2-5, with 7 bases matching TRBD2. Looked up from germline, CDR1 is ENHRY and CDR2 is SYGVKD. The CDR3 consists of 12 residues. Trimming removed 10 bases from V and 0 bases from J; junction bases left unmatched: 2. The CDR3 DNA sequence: TGTGCCAGTGCGGGAGACCAAGAGACCCAGTACTTC. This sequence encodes CASAGDQETQYF.